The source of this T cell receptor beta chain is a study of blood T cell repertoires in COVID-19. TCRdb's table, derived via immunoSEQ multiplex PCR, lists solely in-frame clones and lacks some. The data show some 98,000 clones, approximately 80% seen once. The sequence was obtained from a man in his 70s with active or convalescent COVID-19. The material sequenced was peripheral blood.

In nucleotides, the CDR3 is TGTGCCAGCACCCCTTCGGGGTGGGGCTACACCTTC. This gives the protein CASTPSGWGYTF. V usage is TRBV6-6 and J usage is TRBJ1-2; D is undetermined. The CDR3 is 12 amino acids. Trimming stripped 7 bases from V and 8 bases from J, with 14 bases between. CDR1 MNHNY and CDR2 SVGAGI come from the germline V gene (reference sequence).